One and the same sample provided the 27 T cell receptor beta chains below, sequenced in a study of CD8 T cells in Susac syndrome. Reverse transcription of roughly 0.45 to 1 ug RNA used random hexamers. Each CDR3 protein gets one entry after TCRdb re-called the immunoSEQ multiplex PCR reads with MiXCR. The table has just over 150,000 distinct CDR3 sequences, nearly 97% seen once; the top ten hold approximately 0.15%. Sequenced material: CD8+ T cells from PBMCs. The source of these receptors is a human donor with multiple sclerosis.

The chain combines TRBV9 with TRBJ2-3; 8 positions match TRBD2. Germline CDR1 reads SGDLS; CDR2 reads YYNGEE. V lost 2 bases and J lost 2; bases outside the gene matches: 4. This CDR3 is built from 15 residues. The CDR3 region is CASSVLSGDTDTQYF. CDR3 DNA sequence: TGTGCCAGCAGCGTTCTTAGCGGGGACACAGATACGCAGTATTTT.

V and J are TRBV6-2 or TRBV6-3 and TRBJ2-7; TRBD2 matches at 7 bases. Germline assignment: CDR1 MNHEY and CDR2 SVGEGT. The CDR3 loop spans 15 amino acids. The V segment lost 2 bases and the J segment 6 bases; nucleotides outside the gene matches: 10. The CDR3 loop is CASSYPPAGIREQYF. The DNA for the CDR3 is TGTGCCAGCAGTTACCCCCCAGCGGGAATCCGCGAGCAGTACTTC.

The CDR3 loop is CSVDGTVWGNQADQETQYF. CDR3 DNA sequence: TGCAGCGTTGATGGGACGGTTTGGGGCAACCAAGCCGATCAAGAGACCCAGTACTTC. This chain links TRBV29-1 with TRBJ2-5; D assignment may be TRBD1 or TRBD2 (5 bases each). The CDR3 runs to 19 residues. The germline V gene encodes CDR1 SQVTM and CDR2 ANQGSEA. With 3 bases removed from V and 2 bases from J, the gap between germline ends came to 28 bases.

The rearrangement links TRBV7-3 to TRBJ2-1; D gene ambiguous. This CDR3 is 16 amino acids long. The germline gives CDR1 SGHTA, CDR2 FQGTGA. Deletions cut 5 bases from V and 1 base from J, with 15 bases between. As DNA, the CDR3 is TGTGCCAGCAGCGCTCAAGTGGTTCGGTCCTACAATGAGCAGTTCTTC. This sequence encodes CASSAQVVRSYNEQFF.

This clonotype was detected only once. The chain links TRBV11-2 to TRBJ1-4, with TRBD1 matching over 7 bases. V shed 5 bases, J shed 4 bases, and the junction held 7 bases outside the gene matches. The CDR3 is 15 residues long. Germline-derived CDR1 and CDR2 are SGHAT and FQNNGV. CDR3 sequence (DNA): TGTGCCAGCAGCCGACAGGGAAGACTTAATGAAAAACTGTTTTTT. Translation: CASSRQGRLNEKLFF. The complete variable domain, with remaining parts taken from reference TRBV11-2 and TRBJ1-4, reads EAGVAQSPRYKIIEKRQSVAFWCNPISGHATLYWYQQILGQGPKLLIQFQNNGVVDDSQLPKDRFSAERLKGVDSTLKIQPAKLEDSAVYLCASSRQGRLNEKLFFGSGTQLSVL.

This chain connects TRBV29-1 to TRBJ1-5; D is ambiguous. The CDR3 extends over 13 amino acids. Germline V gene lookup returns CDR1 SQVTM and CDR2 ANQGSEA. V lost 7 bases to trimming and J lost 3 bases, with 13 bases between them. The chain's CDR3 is CSARSGPNQPQHF. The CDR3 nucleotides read TGCAGCGCTCGTTCGGGCCCCAATCAGCCCCAGCATTTT.

The CDR3 region is CSARDMEGYTDTQYF. CDR3 sequence (DNA): TGCAGTGCTAGAGATATGGAGGGCTACACAGATACGCAGTATTTT. The rearrangement uses TRBV20-1 and TRBJ2-3; D perhaps matches TRBD2 (6 bases). The V end was cut by 0 bases, the J end by 2 bases, with 12 bases between. CDR3 size: 15 residues. CDR1 and CDR2 from the germline V gene are DFQATT and SNEGSKA (reference sequence).

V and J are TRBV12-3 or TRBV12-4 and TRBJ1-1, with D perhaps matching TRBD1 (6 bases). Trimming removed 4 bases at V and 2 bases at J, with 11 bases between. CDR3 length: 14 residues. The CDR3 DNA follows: TGTGCCAGCAGTTCCACAGGGTTCAACACTGAAGCTTTCTTT. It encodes CASSSTGFNTEAFF.

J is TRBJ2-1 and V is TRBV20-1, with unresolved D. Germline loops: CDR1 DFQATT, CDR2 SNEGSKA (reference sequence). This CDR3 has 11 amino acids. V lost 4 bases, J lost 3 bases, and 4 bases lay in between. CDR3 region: CSANHYNEQFF. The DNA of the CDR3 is TGCAGTGCTAATCACTACAATGAGCAGTTCTTC.

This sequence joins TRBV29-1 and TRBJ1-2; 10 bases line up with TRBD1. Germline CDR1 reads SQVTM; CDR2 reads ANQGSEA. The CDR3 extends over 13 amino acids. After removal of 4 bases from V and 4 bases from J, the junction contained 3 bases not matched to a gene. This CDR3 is CSVVGDRGYGYTF. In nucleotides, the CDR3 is TGCAGCGTTGTGGGGGACAGGGGCTATGGCTACACCTTC.

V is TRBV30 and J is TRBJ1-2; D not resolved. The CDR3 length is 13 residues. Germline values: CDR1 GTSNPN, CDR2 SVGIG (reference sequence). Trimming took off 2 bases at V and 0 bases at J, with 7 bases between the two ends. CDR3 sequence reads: CAWSLGSNYGYTF. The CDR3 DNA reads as TGTGCCTGGAGTCTCGGTTCTAACTATGGCTACACCTTC.

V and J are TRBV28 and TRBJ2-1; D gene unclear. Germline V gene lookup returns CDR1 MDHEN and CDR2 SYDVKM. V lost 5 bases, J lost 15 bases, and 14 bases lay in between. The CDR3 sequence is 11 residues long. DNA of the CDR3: TGTGCCAGCAGTACCCAAGGATTGTGGTTCTTC. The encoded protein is CASSTQGLWFF.

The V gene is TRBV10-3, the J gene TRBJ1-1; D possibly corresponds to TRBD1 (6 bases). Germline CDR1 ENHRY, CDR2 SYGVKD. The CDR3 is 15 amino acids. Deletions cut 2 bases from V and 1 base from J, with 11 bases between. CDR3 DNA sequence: TGTGCCATCAGTGAGGTGAAGGGGGGGAACACTGAAGCTTTCTTT. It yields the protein CAISEVKGGNTEAFF.

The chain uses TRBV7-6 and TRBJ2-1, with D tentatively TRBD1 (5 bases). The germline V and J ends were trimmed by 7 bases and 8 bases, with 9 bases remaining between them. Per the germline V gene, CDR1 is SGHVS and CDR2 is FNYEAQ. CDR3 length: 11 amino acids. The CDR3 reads CASTQGDEQFF. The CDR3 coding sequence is TGTGCCAGCACCCAAGGGGATGAGCAGTTCTTC.

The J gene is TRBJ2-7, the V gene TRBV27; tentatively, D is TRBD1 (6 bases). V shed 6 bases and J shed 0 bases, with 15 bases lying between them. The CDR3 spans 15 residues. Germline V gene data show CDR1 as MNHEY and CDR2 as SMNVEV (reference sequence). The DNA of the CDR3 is TGTGCCAGCAGCCCGAGGGGGTCTTTCTCCTACGAGCAGTACGTC. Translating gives CASSPRGSFSYEQYV.

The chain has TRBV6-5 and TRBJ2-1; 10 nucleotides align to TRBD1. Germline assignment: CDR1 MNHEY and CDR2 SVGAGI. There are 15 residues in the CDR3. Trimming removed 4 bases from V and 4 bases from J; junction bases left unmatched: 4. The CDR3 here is CASSSGQGTYNEQFF. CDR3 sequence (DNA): TGTGCCAGCAGTTCGGGACAGGGGACGTACAATGAGCAGTTCTTC.

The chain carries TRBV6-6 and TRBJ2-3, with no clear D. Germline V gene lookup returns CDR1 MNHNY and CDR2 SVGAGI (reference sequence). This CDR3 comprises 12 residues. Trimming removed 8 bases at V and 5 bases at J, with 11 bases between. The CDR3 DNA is TGTGCCAGCGGCAACAGCGTAGATACGCAGTATTTT. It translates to CASGNSVDTQYF.

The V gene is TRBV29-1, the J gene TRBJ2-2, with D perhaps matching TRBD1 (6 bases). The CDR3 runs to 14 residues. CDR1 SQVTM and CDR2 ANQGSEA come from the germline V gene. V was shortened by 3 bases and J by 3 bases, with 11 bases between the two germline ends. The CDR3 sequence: CSVDTAGDTGELFF. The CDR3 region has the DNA TGCAGCGTTGACACCGCAGGGGACACCGGGGAGCTGTTTTTT.

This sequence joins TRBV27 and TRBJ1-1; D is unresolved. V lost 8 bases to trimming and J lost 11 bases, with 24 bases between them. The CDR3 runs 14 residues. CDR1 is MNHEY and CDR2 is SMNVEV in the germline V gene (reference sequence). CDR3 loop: CASGPRGLGEAAFF. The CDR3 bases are TGTGCCAGCGGCCCGAGAGGGCTGGGCGAGGCTGCTTTCTTT.

CDR3 DNA sequence: TGTGCCAGCAGTTTTGATGGCTATGGCTACACCTTC. Translating gives CASSFDGYGYTF. The chain recombines TRBV12-3 or TRBV12-4 with TRBJ1-2; D remains unclear. Trimming shortened V by 3 bases and J by 4 bases, and 6 bases separated the two germline ends. The CDR3 is 12 amino acids.

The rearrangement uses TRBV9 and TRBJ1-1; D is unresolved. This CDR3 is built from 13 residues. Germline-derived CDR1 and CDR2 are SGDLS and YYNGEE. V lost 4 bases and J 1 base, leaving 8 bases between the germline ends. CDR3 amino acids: CASSTSGNTEAFF. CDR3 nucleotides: TGTGCCAGCAGCACGTCAGGGAACACTGAAGCTTTCTTT.

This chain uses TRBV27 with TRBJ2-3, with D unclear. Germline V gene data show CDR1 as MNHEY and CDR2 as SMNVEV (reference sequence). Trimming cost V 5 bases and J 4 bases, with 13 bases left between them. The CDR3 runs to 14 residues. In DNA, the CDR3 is TGTGCCAGCAGTCCCGACCTTTCGCCAGATACGCAGTATTTT. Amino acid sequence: CASSPDLSPDTQYF.

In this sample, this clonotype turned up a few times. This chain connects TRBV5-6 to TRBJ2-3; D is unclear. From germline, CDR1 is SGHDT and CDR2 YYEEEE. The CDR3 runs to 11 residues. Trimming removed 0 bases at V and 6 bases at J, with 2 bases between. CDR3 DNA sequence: TGTGCCAGCAGCTTGGATGATACGCAGTATTTT. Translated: CASSLDDTQYF.

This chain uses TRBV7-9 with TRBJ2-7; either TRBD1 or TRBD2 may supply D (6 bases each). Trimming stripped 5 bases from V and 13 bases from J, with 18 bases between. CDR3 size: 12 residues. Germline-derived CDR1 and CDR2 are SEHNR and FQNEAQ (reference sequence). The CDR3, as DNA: TGTGCCAGCAGCCCCGGGGGCAGTATCCCTTACTTC. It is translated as CASSPGGSIPYF.

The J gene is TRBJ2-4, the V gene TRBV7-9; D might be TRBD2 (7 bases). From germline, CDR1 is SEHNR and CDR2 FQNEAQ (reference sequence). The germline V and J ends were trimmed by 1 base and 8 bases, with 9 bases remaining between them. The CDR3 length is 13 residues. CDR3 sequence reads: CASSLGGGDIQYF. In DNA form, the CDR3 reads TGTGCCAGCAGCTTAGGAGGGGGGGACATTCAGTACTTC. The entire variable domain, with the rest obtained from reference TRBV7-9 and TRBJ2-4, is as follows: DTGVSQNPRHKITKRGQNVTFRCDPISEHNRLYWYRQTLGQGPEFLTYFQNEAQLEKSRLLSDRFSAERPKGSFSTLEIQRTEQGDSAMYLCASSLGGGDIQYFGAGTRLSVL.

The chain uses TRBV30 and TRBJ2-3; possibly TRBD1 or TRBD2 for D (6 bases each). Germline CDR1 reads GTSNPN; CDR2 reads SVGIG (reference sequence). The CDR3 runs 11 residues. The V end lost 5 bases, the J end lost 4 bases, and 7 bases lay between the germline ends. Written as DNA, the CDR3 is TGTGCCTGGGGGGGGCCAGATACGCAGTATTTT. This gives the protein CAWGGPDTQYF.

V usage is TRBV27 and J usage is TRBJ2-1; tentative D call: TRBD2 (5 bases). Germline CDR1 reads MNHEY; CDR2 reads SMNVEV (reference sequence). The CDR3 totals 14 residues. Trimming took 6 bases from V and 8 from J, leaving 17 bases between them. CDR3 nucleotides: TGTGCCAGCAGCCTCCCGTCGGGGAGCGATGAGCAGTTCTTC. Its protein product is CASSLPSGSDEQFF.